Below, 20 T cell receptor beta chains from the same sample are listed, as sequenced in a study of type 1 regulatory T cells (TCRdb year 2021). TCRdb lists the instrument as Illumina MiSeq. The public sequencing data were trimmed at Q25 with fastp and processed into clonotypes with MiXCR by TCRdb, which kept only in-frame beta chains. All rows with the same CDR3 protein become a single entry with the most common DNA and genes. This sample lists roughly 20,000 distinct CDR3 sequences; about a tenth were detected once. The top ten clonotypes cover approximately 3% of the sample. The material sequenced was CD4+ T cells, either the whole sample or a sorted fraction (not recorded which). The receptor set was obtained from a human donor in good health.

This clonotype was counted at least ten times. CDR3: CASSVQGDGNQPQHF. CDR3 sequence (DNA): TGCGCCAGCAGCGTACAGGGTGATGGCAATCAGCCCCAGCATTTT. The gene calls are TRBV5-1 and TRBJ1-5, with D perhaps matching TRBD1 (6 bases). The CDR3 covers 15 residues. Germline loops: CDR1 SGHRS, CDR2 YFSETQ. Deletions cut 4 bases from V and 2 bases from J, with 13 bases between. The variable domain in full, with the rest retrieved from reference TRBV5-1 and TRBJ1-5, is KAGVTQTPRYLIKTRGQQVTLSCSPISGHRSVSWYQQTPGQGLQFLFEYFSETQRNKGNFPGRFSGRQFSNSRSEMNVSTLELGDSALYLCASSVQGDGNQPQHFGDGTRLSIL.

This clonotype was counted many times. The J gene is TRBJ2-6, the V gene TRBV4-3; no clear D gene. CDR1 and CDR2 (germline): LGHNA, YSLEER. This CDR3 region has 15 residues. V was cut by 0 bases and J by 2 bases, with 5 bases left in between. In DNA, the CDR3 is TGCGCCAGCAGCCAAGACTCCCCTGGGGCCAACGTCCTGACTTTC. It yields the protein CASSQDSPGANVLTF.

This clonotype was seen ten or more times. V and J are TRBV4-2 and TRBJ2-6; D might be TRBD1 (5 bases). Trimming removed 1 base at V and 0 bases at J, with 7 bases between. CDR1 is LGHNA, CDR2 YNFKEQ, per germline. The CDR3 is 16 amino acids. The CDR3: CASSQGRASGANVLTF. The CDR3 region has the DNA TGTGCCAGCAGCCAAGGCAGGGCCTCTGGGGCCAACGTCCTGACTTTC.

This clonotype was seen ten or more times. The chain couples TRBV20-1 to TRBJ2-2, with 8 bases identical to TRBD2. CDR1 is DFQATT, CDR2 SNEGSKA, per germline (reference sequence). J gave up 5 bases and V 6 bases, and 11 bases lay outside the gene matches. The CDR3 spans 15 residues. The CDR3 sequence is CSAPVVAGQTGELFF. In DNA form, the CDR3 reads TGCAGTGCCCCCGTGGTAGCGGGGCAGACCGGGGAGCTGTTTTTT.

This clonotype was recorded at least ten times. The chain employs TRBV15 and TRBJ2-7, with 7 bases fitting TRBD1. The length of the CDR3 is 13 residues. CDR1 LNHNV and CDR2 YYDKDF come from the germline V gene (reference sequence). Unmatched junction bases numbered 8, after V lost 5 bases and J lost 7 bases. Here the CDR3 reads CATSEDRAREQYF. CDR3 DNA: TGTGCCACCAGCGAAGACAGGGCACGAGAGCAGTACTTC.

The J gene is TRBJ2-1, the V gene TRBV24-1; D assignment may be TRBD1 or TRBD2 (5 bases each). Germline V gene lookup returns CDR1 KGHDR and CDR2 SFDVKD. The V and J ends lost 4 bases and 3 bases respectively, with 15 bases between them. The CDR3 totals 16 residues. CDR3 sequence reads: CATSDNGDGFYNEQFF. CDR3 DNA: TGTGCCACCAGTGACAATGGGGACGGGTTCTACAATGAGCAGTTCTTC.

In this sample, this clonotype is medium-sized. The rearrangement links TRBV28 to TRBJ2-2; 12 bases align to TRBD2. V lost 5 bases and J lost 6; bases outside the gene matches: 13. The CDR3 runs to 18 residues. CDR1 and CDR2 from the germline V gene are MDHEN and SYDVKM. The CDR3 coding sequence is TGTGCCAGCAGTCGACTAGCGGGAGTTAGTATTGGGGCCGGGGAGCTGTTTTTT. Translated: CASSRLAGVSIGAGELFF.

In regard to this clonotype: A much bigger clone sits one base away, suggesting this may be a read error. The chain couples TRBV29-1 to TRBJ2-1; D not certain. CDR1 and CDR2 from the germline V gene are SQVTM and ANQGSEA. The CDR3 has 14 residues. Trimming took 7 bases from V and 4 from J, leaving 17 bases between them. CDR3 amino acids: CSASLPALYNEQFF. In DNA, the CDR3 is TGCAGCGCTAGTCTCCCTGCCCTATACAATGAGCAGTTCTTC.

A word on this clonotype: One base away lies a much larger clone, so this may be a sequencing read error. The chain uses TRBV12-3 or TRBV12-4 and TRBJ1-2, with D possibly matching TRBD1 (6 bases). The V end lost 6 bases, the J end lost 1 base, and 15 bases lay between the germline ends. CDR3 length: 15 amino acids. The CDR3 is CASSPGAGVNYGYTF. The CDR3, as DNA: TGTGCCAGCAGCCCCGGGGCAGGGGTTAACTATGGCTACACCTTC.

Concerning this clonotype: This may arise from a read error, as a much more abundant clone is one base away. CDR3 sequence (DNA): TGTGCTACCACGCGGGGACCCCAGGGCGAGCAGTTCTTC. Translating gives CATTRGPQGEQFF. The chain carries TRBV2 and TRBJ2-1; D is possibly TRBD2 (6 bases). This CDR3 comprises 13 residues. Germline V lookup: CDR1 SNHLY, CDR2 FYNNEI.

In its sample, this clonotype ranks as medium-sized. CDR3 sequence reads: CSVELTENTEAFF. The DNA of the CDR3 is TGCAGCGTTGAGCTGACAGAGAACACTGAAGCTTTCTTT. The rearrangement uses TRBV29-1 and TRBJ1-1, with D tentatively TRBD1 (5 bases). Per germline, CDR1 SQVTM and CDR2 ANQGSEA. Trimming removed 3 bases from V and 1 base from J, with 9 bases in between. The CDR3 totals 13 residues. Full variable domain (rest looked up from reference TRBV29-1 and TRBJ1-1): SAVISQKPSRDICQRGTSLTIQCQVDSQVTMMFWYRQQPGQSLTLIATANQGSEATYESGFVIDKFPISRPNLTFSTLTVSNMSPEDSSIYLCSVELTENTEAFFGQGTRLTVV.

As regards this clonotype: This sequence may be a read error, since a much larger clone differs from it by one base. The chain carries TRBV5-1 and TRBJ2-7; 7 bases are a match to TRBD1. The CDR3 is 15 amino acids. Germline V gene sequence: CDR1 SGHRS, CDR2 YFSETQ. The chain's CDR3 is CASSLGGQAVYKQYF. The CDR3 nucleotides are TGCGCCAGCAGCTTGGGAGGACAGGCCGTCTACAAGCAGTACTTC.

This clonotype was recorded many times. The CDR3 DNA reads as TGTGCCAGCAGTTTCGCTAGCAGGAGACTGTTCTTC. Encoded protein: CASSFASRRLFF. V gene TRBV28 combines with J gene TRBJ2-1; TRBD2 might be the D (5 bases). Trimming left V 3 bases short and J 15 bases short, with 15 bases between. From germline, CDR1 is MDHEN and CDR2 SYDVKM. This CDR3 has 12 amino acids. The variable domain in full, with the rest retrieved from reference TRBV28 and TRBJ2-1, is DVKVTQSSRYLVKRTGEKVFLECVQDMDHENMFWYRQDPGLGLRLIYFSYDVKMKEKGDIPEGYSVSREKKERFSLILESASTNQTSMYLCASSFASRRLFFGPGTRLTVL.

The genes are TRBV6-2 or TRBV6-3 and TRBJ2-1; D perhaps matches TRBD2 (5 bases). This CDR3 is built from 16 residues. Trimming pared 0 bases from V and 6 bases from J, leaving 15 bases between. CDR1 MNHEY and CDR2 SVGEGT come from the germline V gene. CDR3 loop: CASSYSRVLLPNEQFF. The CDR3 nucleotides read TGTGCCAGCAGTTACTCGAGGGTCCTTCTCCCCAATGAGCAGTTCTTC.

In this sample, this clonotype turned up a few times. The CDR3 DNA follows: TGTGCCAGCAGACGGGACAACTACGAGCAGTACTTC. Protein product: CASRRDNYEQYF. The genes are TRBV6-5 and TRBJ2-7; TRBD1 is a possible D gene (6 bases). The germline V gene has CDR1 MNHEY and CDR2 SVGAGI. The germline V and J ends were trimmed by 6 bases and 3 bases, with 9 bases remaining between them. The CDR3 contains 12 residues.

This clonotype was picked up a small number of times. The V and J genes are TRBV28 and TRBJ2-7; 8 bases agree with TRBD2. Germline V CDR1 and CDR2: MDHEN, SYDVKM. V shed 7 bases, J shed 1 base, and the junction held 12 bases outside the gene matches. This CDR3 is built from 16 residues. This chain's CDR3 is CASTPGGSASSYEQYF. The CDR3 DNA reads TGTGCCAGCACTCCGGGGGGGTCAGCTTCGTCCTACGAGCAGTACTTC.

In the case of this clonotype: Being one base from a much bigger clone, this may be a read error. This chain connects TRBV2 to TRBJ2-3, with TRBD2 identical over 7 bases. V lost 7 bases, J lost 7 bases, and 11 bases stayed unmatched. Germline CDR1 and CDR2: SNHLY and FYNNEI. The CDR3 is 14 residues long. The CDR3: CASKAGRPSYTQYF. Written as DNA, the CDR3 is TGTGCCAGCAAAGCGGGAAGGCCGTCTTATACGCAGTATTTT.

This clonotype has ten or more counts. The chain joins TRBV7-2 to TRBJ1-3; no clear D. Trimming cost V 2 bases and J 7 bases, with 6 bases left between them. This CDR3 comprises 12 residues. The V gene's germline CDR1 is SGHTA and CDR2 FQGNSA. The CDR3 protein is CASSLRANTIYF. As DNA, the CDR3 is TGTGCCAGCAGCTTAAGGGCTAACACCATATATTTT.

In its sample, this clonotype ranks as medium-sized (0.01 to 0.1%). This chain uses TRBV6-5 with TRBJ2-7; D gene unclear. Germline CDR1 reads MNHEY; CDR2 reads SVGAGI. V was clipped by 5 bases and J by 0 bases, with 14 bases between them. The CDR3 consists of 15 residues. The CDR3 reads CASSTLSGLSYEQYF. In nucleotides, the CDR3 is TGTGCCAGCAGTACCCTTTCCGGGCTCTCCTACGAGCAGTACTTC.

In this sample, this clonotype turned up many times. The chain couples TRBV20-1 to TRBJ1-1, with D hard to call. Trimming stripped 0 bases from V and 3 bases from J, with 8 bases between. The CDR3 has 13 amino acids. Germline V gene data show CDR1 as DFQATT and CDR2 as SNEGSKA (reference sequence). Here the CDR3 reads CSARDEGYTEAFF. The CDR3 DNA follows: TGCAGTGCTAGAGATGAGGGATACACTGAAGCTTTCTTT.